The clone carrying this T cell receptor beta chain has only one observation. Germline lookup yields CDR1 SGDLS and CDR2 YYNGEE. The V end was cut by 2 bases, the J end by 6 bases, with 21 bases between. CDR3 length: 16 residues. The entry originates in a study of T cell changes during pregnancy in multiple sclerosis. Some clones are missing from TCRdb's copy, which holds only in-frame ones; the method was immunoSEQ multiplex PCR. The repertoire includes about 59,000 clones, about 94% of them detected once, and roughly 2.4% sits in the top ten. The TCR was taken from a female donor with multiple sclerosis, enrolled in a pregnancy study. The sequencing used CD8+ T cells from peripheral blood mononuclear cells, collected after pregnancy. The chain employs TRBV9 and TRBJ2-7; D is uncertain. CDR3 loop: CASSVSSPARPLEQYF. CDR3 bases: TGTGCCAGCAGCGTGTCTAGTCCCGCGAGGCCCCTCGAGCAGTACTTC.